This entry concerns a single T cell receptor (beta chain). This entry is derived from a study of shared clonotypes between healthy human individuals. Unsorted PBMC replicate PCRs used 250 to 350 ng DNA, 32,000 or so T cell genomes. Libraries were prepared by immunoSEQ multiplex PCR; TCRdb keeps only in-frame clonotypes and omits some of them. Here the sample spans 450,000 to 500,000 clones, 70% to 80% being singletons. Germline trimming cut 5 bases from V and 0 bases from J; bases unmatched to any gene: 6. The length of the CDR3 is 16 residues. Germline loops: CDR1 MNHEY, CDR2 SMNVEV (reference sequence). Healthy adults negative for HIV, lacking recent acute infections or vaccinations, served as donors.

This receptor was identified in a woman in her forties in good health. Some clones in this sample may be carry-over from other donors' samples. Sequenced: PBMCs. The chain employs TRBV27 and TRBJ1-2; 10 bases align to TRBD1. CDR3 nucleotides: TGTGCCAGCAGTAACGGGACAGGGGCGACTAACTATGGCTACACCTTC. Translated, it gives CASSNGTGATNYGYTF.